Presented here are 21 T cell receptor beta chains from one specimen sequenced in a study of blood T cells in healthy people across ages. Using a J-beta primer mix together with a sample-barcoded 5' primer, a second PCR was run for about 6 to 11 cycles. TCRdb processed the 5' RACE reads anew with MiXCR; each CDR3 protein has one entry. The sample has approximately 830,000 distinct CDR3 sequences; under 80% are singletons. The sequenced sample was blood. Receptors were obtained from a man younger than 40 in good health.

This chain uses TRBV20-1 with TRBJ2-4; D is possibly TRBD1 or TRBD2 (5 bases each). The J call may be wrong; the DNA end is better matched by TRBJ2-7. The CDR3 loop spans 12 amino acids. Germline CDR1 and CDR2: DFQATT and SNEGSKA (reference sequence). Written as DNA, the CDR3 is TGCGGTATCAAGTGGGGGAACTACGAGCAGTACTTC. It translates to CGIKWGNYEQYF.

This rearrangement joins TRBV10-3 to TRBJ2-5, with TRBD1 identical over 8 bases. V lost 4 bases and J lost 4; bases outside the gene matches: 5. Germline values: CDR1 ENHRY, CDR2 SYGVKD. This CDR3 spans 14 amino acids. CDR3 coding DNA: TGTGCCATCAGTGGGCTGACAGGGGCAGAGACCCAGTACTTC. Translating gives CAISGLTGAETQYF.

The V and J genes are TRBV6-2 or TRBV6-3 and TRBJ2-7, with D possibly being TRBD2 (5 bases). The J call may be faulty, since TRBJ2-1 better matches the DNA end. This CDR3 comprises 14 residues. Germline CDR1 is MNHEY and CDR2 is SVGEGT. The CDR3 DNA sequence: TGTGCCAGCAGTTACTCTAGGCCGGGGAATGAGCAGTTCTTC. Its protein is CASSYSRPGNEQFF.

This clonotype came up many times. This sequence joins TRBV7-2 and TRBJ1-1; no firm D call. The germline V and J ends were trimmed by 4 bases and 4 bases, with 10 bases remaining between them. The CDR3 has 13 residues. The germline CDR1 and CDR2 sequences are SGHTA and FQGNSA. CDR3 loop: CASSWSKGTEAFF. In DNA form, the CDR3 reads TGTGCCAGCAGCTGGAGTAAGGGCACTGAAGCTTTCTTT.

There are a few counts of this clonotype. The chain couples TRBV7-2 to TRBJ2-7; TRBD2 is a possible D gene (6 bases). CDR1 and CDR2 from the germline V gene are SGHTA and FQGNSA. Deletions cut 5 bases from V and 3 bases from J, with 11 bases between. The CDR3 is 13 residues long. The CDR3 DNA is TGTGCCAGCAGCGTAGTGGGGGGCTACGAGCAGTACTTC. Translated, it gives CASSVVGGYEQYF.

This sequence joins TRBV7-9 and TRBJ2-7, with no clear D. V gave up 1 base and J gave up 7 bases, with 8 bases separating them. CDR3 size: 12 residues. Germline-derived CDR1 and CDR2 are SEHNR and FQNEAQ (reference sequence). Here the CDR3 reads CASSLEGREQYF. DNA for the CDR3: TGTGCCAGCAGCTTAGAGGGCCGGGAGCAGTACTTC.

This chain links TRBV25-1 with TRBJ2-2; D may be TRBD2 (6 bases). V gave up 8 bases and J gave up 8 bases, with 12 bases separating them. CDR1 is MGHDK, CDR2 SYGVNS, per germline. The CDR3 is 12 residues long. CDR3: CASGDFGGELFF. The DNA of the CDR3 is TGTGCCAGCGGGGACTTCGGTGGGGAGCTGTTTTTT.

This chain links TRBV4-3 with TRBJ2-3, with TRBD1 identical over 7 bases. This CDR3 is built from 14 residues. V lost 0 bases and J lost 9; bases outside the gene matches: 6. The germline V gene encodes CDR1 LGHNA and CDR2 YSLEER. The CDR3 bases are TGCGCCAGCAGCCAAGATGTCTCAGGGGGAACGCAGTATTTT. Its protein is CASSQDVSGGTQYF.

This clonotype was counted many times. J is TRBJ2-3 and V is TRBV11-3; tentatively, D is TRBD1 (5 bases). This CDR3 region has 14 residues. V shed 6 bases and J shed 0 bases, with 10 bases lying between them. Per germline, CDR1 SGHNT and CDR2 YENEEA. The CDR3 DNA follows: TGTGCCAGCAGTACAGGCAGGAGCACAGATACGCAGTATTTT. Encoded protein: CASSTGRSTDTQYF.

The rearrangement joins TRBV7-2 to TRBJ1-6, with D unclear. The CDR3 contains 16 residues. Trimming took 5 bases from V and 6 from J, leaving 17 bases between them. Germline assignment: CDR1 SGHTA and CDR2 FQGNSA. The CDR3 sequence is CASSPSGPGVNSPLHF. For the CDR3, the DNA is TGTGCCAGCAGCCCTTCTGGACCCGGGGTTAATTCACCCCTCCACTTT.

This clonotype was detected only a few times. This chain links TRBV4-3 with TRBJ1-5; D uncertain. The CDR3 loop spans 15 amino acids. CDR1 is LGHNA, CDR2 YSLEER, per germline. Deletions cut 3 bases from V and 1 base from J, with 10 bases between. The CDR3, as DNA: TGCGCCAGCAGCCAGAATCCCGAGAGCAATCAGCCCCAGCATTTT. Encoded protein: CASSQNPESNQPQHF.

The J gene is TRBJ2-7, the V gene TRBV28; D possibly uses TRBD1 or TRBD2 (5 bases each). Germline V gene data show CDR1 as MDHEN and CDR2 as SYDVKM. Trimming removed 7 bases from V and 1 base from J, with 29 bases in between. This CDR3 is 19 amino acids long. The CDR3, as DNA: TGTGCCAGCACCCAAATGCCTCTATTTGTTTCAGGGAGATCCTACGAGCAGTACTTC. It is translated as CASTQMPLFVSGRSYEQYF. The full variable domain, with the rest looked up from reference TRBV28 and TRBJ2-7, is DVKVTQSSRYLVKRTGEKVFLECVQDMDHENMFWYRQDPGLGLRLIYFSYDVKMKEKGDIPEGYSVSREKKERFSLILESASTNQTSMYLCASTQMPLFVSGRSYEQYFGPGTRLTVT.

This rearrangement joins TRBV3-1 to TRBJ2-1, with 9 nucleotides matching TRBD2. With 4 bases clipped from V and 3 bases from J, the junction kept 4 bases outside the gene matches. Germline V gene sequence: CDR1 LGHDT, CDR2 YNNKEL (reference sequence). The CDR3 extends over 15 amino acids. DNA of the CDR3: TGTGCCAGCAGCCCCCGACTAGCGGACTACAATGAGCAGTTCTTC. Translating it yields CASSPRLADYNEQFF.

This clonotype turned up a few times. The chain carries TRBV7-2 and TRBJ2-4; D gene ambiguous. The CDR3 totals 11 residues. Germline CDR1 reads SGHTA; CDR2 reads FQGNSA. Trimming took 5 bases from V and 13 from J, leaving 12 bases between them. CDR3 bases: TGTGCCAGCAGCCTCCTGGACGGGCAGTACTTC. It specifies CASSLLDGQYF.

This clonotype was counted at least ten times. J is TRBJ1-1 and V is TRBV7-3, with D unclear. The ends were cut back, 2 bases at V and 1 base at J, with 5 bases in the middle. The CDR3 length is 13 residues. Germline V gene data show CDR1 as SGHTA and CDR2 as FQGTGA. The DNA for the CDR3 is TGTGCCAGCAGCTTAGTGCGGAACACTGAAGCTTTCTTT. Amino acid sequence: CASSLVRNTEAFF.

J is TRBJ1-1 and V is TRBV20-1, with no clear D. Germline CDR1 DFQATT, CDR2 SNEGSKA (reference sequence). The CDR3 is made up of 13 amino acids. The V end was cut by 1 base, the J end by 7 bases, with 13 bases between. Here the CDR3 reads CSARASATVEAFF. The CDR3 region has the DNA TGCAGTGCTAGAGCTTCGGCAACGGTTGAAGCTTTCTTT.

Worth noting for this clonotype: A junction boundary mismatches the germline segment, possibly from a read error. The genes are TRBV5-4 and TRBJ2-1; tentative D call: TRBD1 (5 bases). The CDR3 has 15 amino acids. Germline CDR1 and CDR2: SGHNT and YYREEE (reference sequence). The CDR3 region has the DNA TGTGCCGGCAGCTTGGTAGGGGATTCCTACAATGAGCAGTTCTTC. Protein sequence: CAGSLVGDSYNEQFF.

This clonotype showed up just once. The V and J genes are TRBV7-2 and TRBJ1-1, with a tentative D call TRBD1 (5 bases). Trimming stripped 0 bases from V and 5 bases from J, with 10 bases between. Germline CDR1 is SGHTA and CDR2 is FQGNSA. This CDR3 is 14 amino acids long. The CDR3 DNA follows: TGTGCCAGCAGCTTAGCGGCAGGGTGGACTGAAGCTTTCTTT. Translated: CASSLAAGWTEAFF.

This clonotype was counted between two and nine times. This may come from a read error, since a much larger clone is one base off. This chain links TRBV4-3 with TRBJ2-5, with TRBD1 matching over 7 bases. The V gene end was trimmed by 2 bases and the J gene end by 7 bases; junction bases not matched to a gene: 4. Looked up from germline, CDR1 is LGHNA and CDR2 is YSLEER. The CDR3 is 13 amino acids. The CDR3 DNA reads TGCGCCAGCAGCCAAAGAGGGGGCGGGACCCAGTACTTC. Its protein is CASSQRGGGTQYF.

This rearrangement joins TRBV7-2 to TRBJ2-7; D might be TRBD2 (6 bases). V was pared by 7 bases and J by 5 bases, with 18 bases between. CDR3 length: 14 amino acids. Germline V gene sequence: CDR1 SGHTA, CDR2 FQGNSA. The CDR3 here is CASTRRGSDHEQYF. CDR3 nucleotides: TGTGCCAGCACCCGGAGGGGCAGTGATCACGAGCAGTACTTC. Combining the CDR3 with reference TRBV7-2 and TRBJ2-7 gives the whole variable domain GAGVSQSPSNKVTEKGKDVELRCDPISGHTALYWYRQSLGQGLEFLIYFQGNSAPDKSGLPSDRFSAERTGGSVSTLTIQRTQQEDSAVYLCASTRRGSDHEQYFGPGTRLTVT.

The chain recombines TRBV7-9 with TRBJ2-1; the D is unclear. Trimming stripped 6 bases from V and 5 bases from J, with 8 bases between. The CDR3 has 12 residues. Germline loops: CDR1 SEHNR, CDR2 FQNEAQ (reference sequence). The CDR3 sequence: CASSTYHNEQFF. The DNA of the CDR3 is TGTGCCAGCAGTACTTACCACAATGAGCAGTTCTTC.